A selection of T cell receptor beta chains follows, all from one sample in a study of cytomegalovirus exposure and HLA in healthy donors. Assay: immunoSEQ multiplex PCR; the TCRdb copy retains only in-frame clones and omits some. The table records about 360,000 clones, about nine tenths of them present only once. Material: PBMCs. The source is a woman under 30 in good health and CMV-seronegative. The CDR3 runs from the conserved cysteine through the conserved F or W. D genes are given only for firm matches.

j_call,v_call,d_call,cdr3_aa
TRBJ2-7,TRBV4-1,NA,CASSQDRGEQYF
TRBJ1-2,TRBV2,NA,CATLDIGTNYGYTF
TRBJ1-3,TRBV5-6,TRBD1,CASSWADRGAGNTIYF
TRBJ2-5,TRBV5-4,NA,CASSLDRPGETQYF
TRBJ2-2,TRBV7-9,TRBD1,CASISGTGLTGELFF
TRBJ1-1,TRBV1,NA,CTSSPPMTRNTEAFF
TRBJ1-1,TRBV6-5,TRBD1,CASSYGQGITEAFF
TRBJ2-3,TRBV2,TRBD2,CASSAPAGGVDTQYF
TRBJ2-2,TRBV5-1,NA,CASSLGRLDLDTGELFF
TRBJ2-7,TRBV6-5,TRBD1,CASSSRLTGGVEQYF
TRBJ2-5,TRBV29-1,NA,CSVDGLVYKTQYF
TRBJ2-1,TRBV5-1,TRBD2,CASSHTGTSGGDEQFF
TRBJ2-7,TRBV27,TRBD2,CATAQGLGLTFGEQYF
TRBJ2-5,TRBV6-6,TRBD2,CASSYSWTSDRETQYF
TRBJ2-3,TRBV9,NA,CASSALDAGSDTQYF
TRBJ2-7,TRBV28,NA,CASSLALGSSYEQYF
TRBJ2-6,TRBV7-9,NA,CASAMTGSANVLTF
TRBJ1-1,TRBV27,NA,CASSSGQEAFF
TRBJ1-5,TRBV11-2,NA,CASSLVQNQPQHF
TRBJ2-5,TRBV6-5,TRBD2,CASSTSGGSEETQYF
TRBJ2-7,TRBV7-8,TRBD2,CASSFAGVAGNEQYF
TRBJ2-2,TRBV15,TRBD2,CATSSKRGGRVGELFF
TRBJ2-5,TRBV5-1,TRBD2,CASRAWAGGQETQYF
TRBJ2-7,TRBV2,TRBD1,CASYARDRGQGEQYF
TRBJ1-4,TRBV5-4,TRBD1,CASSLVRDSSNEKLFF
TRBJ2-5,TRBV29-1,TRBD1,CSVPGQSEETQYF
TRBJ1-1,TRBV7-8,TRBD1,CASSSGTATGIAFF
TRBJ2-5,TRBV14,TRBD1,CASSQTTGQGPRETQYF
TRBJ1-5,TRBV28,TRBD1,CASRTRDSSPAQHF
TRBJ2-7,TRBV7-2,NA,CASSLVSGRVIYEQYF
TRBJ2-7,TRBV7-2,TRBD2,CASSLSGINPYEQYF
TRBJ2-7,TRBV6-1,TRBD1,CASTQPGQSSYEQYF
TRBJ2-7,TRBV27,TRBD2,CASSLERGLSTYEQYF
TRBJ1-1,TRBV5-1,TRBD1,CASSQKLTGVLNTEAFF
TRBJ1-2,TRBV6-5,NA,CASHTTSAGYGYTF
TRBJ2-7,TRBV2,TRBD1,CASRAGGQGGGQYF
TRBJ1-2,TRBV28,TRBD1,CASSFPQRTGGYTF
TRBJ2-7,TRBV4-1,NA,CASSQGADTYEQYF
TRBJ2-7,TRBV7-8,TRBD2,CASSLTGSGRSGYEQYF
TRBJ1-2,TRBV6-1,NA,CASSGGLHGIYGYTF
TRBJ2-7,TRBV6-5,TRBD2,CASISSGSSYEQYF
TRBJ1-1,TRBV6-6,NA,CASSYTRAPETAF
TRBJ1-3,TRBV2,TRBD1,CAGTGGAGGNTIYF
TRBJ2-2,TRBV30,NA,CAWSGPPGHTTGELFF
TRBJ2-2,TRBV2,TRBD2,CASSETSGNRELFF
TRBJ2-7,TRBV18,NA,CASSPSSALTIYEQYF
TRBJ2-3,TRBV19,NA,CASSPAQGGPDTQYF